A single sample is the source of the 10 T cell receptor beta chains below, sequenced in a study of shared clonotypes between healthy human individuals. Data came from immunoSEQ multiplex PCR; TCRdb stores just in-frame clones and leaves some out. The table lists approximately 620,000 clones, around 97% of them singletons, with around 0.057% in the top ten. Sequences were obtained from naive CD4+ T cells sorted from blood. The subset here: CD45RA+ positively selected. These receptors all come from a woman aged 30 to 39 in good health.

This chain links TRBV11-2 with TRBJ2-2, with 8 bases that match TRBD2. Trimming cost V 2 bases and J 2 bases; bases outside gene matches: 4. This CDR3 spans 16 amino acids. Germline V CDR1 and CDR2: SGHAT, FQNNGV. CDR3 in amino acids: CASSLQLAANTGELFF. CDR3 DNA: TGTGCCAGCAGCTTACAACTAGCGGCTAACACCGGGGAGCTGTTTTTT.

The V call is TRBV10-2, the J call TRBJ2-2; 8 bases are a match to TRBD2. After removal of 4 bases from V and 6 bases from J, the junction contained 10 bases not matched to a gene. The germline gives CDR1 WSHSY, CDR2 SAAADI. CDR3 length equals 16 residues. DNA of the CDR3: TGCGCCAGCAGTGGCGACGGGAGGGCCCGGGCCGGGGAGCTGTTTTTT. This codes for CASSGDGRARAGELFF.

This clone occurred once. CDR3 bases: TGTGCCAGTAGTATTCACGGGACAGGGCCCACTGAAGCTTTCTTT. Translated, it gives CASSIHGTGPTEAFF. The chain employs TRBV19 and TRBJ1-1; 9 bases agree with TRBD1. CDR3 length: 15 residues. J was trimmed by 4 bases and V by 3 bases; bases with no gene match: 6. Per the germline V gene, CDR1 is LNHDA and CDR2 is SQIVND (reference sequence).

V and J are TRBV11-2 and TRBJ2-5; 7 bases align to TRBD1. The ends lost 6 bases at V and 5 bases at J; junction bases unmatched: 6. Germline loops: CDR1 SGHAT, CDR2 FQNNGV. This CDR3 is 13 amino acids long. The CDR3 nucleotides are TGTGCCAGCAGAGACAGGGCTAGGGAGACCCAGTACTTC. Amino acid sequence: CASRDRARETQYF.

This chain connects TRBV7-9 to TRBJ2-1, with D possibly TRBD2 on 6 matching bases. Trimming removed 1 base from V and 7 bases from J, with 17 bases in between. The CDR3 covers 16 residues. CDR1 and CDR2 from the germline V gene are SEHNR and FQNEAQ (reference sequence). This CDR3 is CASSLVMREGRNEQFF. The CDR3 region has the DNA TGTGCCAGCAGCTTAGTCATGCGGGAAGGGCGAAATGAGCAGTTCTTC.

To note about this clone: The same CDR3 also results from other DNA sequences found in this sample. V gene TRBV18 combines with J gene TRBJ2-2, with D perhaps matching TRBD2 (6 bases). The CDR3 contains 15 residues. Germline V gene data show CDR1 as KGHSH and CDR2 as LQKENI. V lost 2 bases to trimming and J lost 2 bases, with 9 bases between them. CDR3 nucleotides: TGTGCCAGCTCACCAGCGGGGTCCAACACCGGGGAGCTGTTTTTT. It codes for CASSPAGSNTGELFF.

In DNA, the CDR3 is TGCAGCGTTGAAACCCCCGGGACAGGGGGGAGTGAGACCCAGTACTTC. This encodes CSVETPGTGGSETQYF. The rearrangement joins TRBV29-1 to TRBJ2-5; 11 bases align to TRBD1. Looked up from germline, CDR1 is SQVTM and CDR2 is ANQGSEA. The CDR3 covers 16 residues. The ends lost 2 bases at V and 5 bases at J; junction bases unmatched: 10.

V gene TRBV10-3 combines with J gene TRBJ2-7; TRBD1 agrees at 8 bases. The ends lost 9 bases at V and 6 bases at J; junction bases unmatched: 10. Germline V gene lookup returns CDR1 ENHRY and CDR2 SYGVKD. The CDR3 length is 13 residues. CDR3 sequence reads: CAIKDREAGEQYF. CDR3 DNA sequence: TGTGCCATAAAGGACAGGGAAGCAGGCGAGCAGTACTTC.

This chain links TRBV15 with TRBJ2-3; a weak D match, TRBD1 (7 bases). Germline loops: CDR1 LNHNV, CDR2 YYDKDF (reference sequence). This CDR3 is built from 15 residues. The V end lost 3 bases, the J end lost 5 bases, and 15 bases lay between the germline ends. CDR3 coding DNA: TGTGCCACCAGCAGCGGAGGGTACAGGGGAGATACGCAGTATTTT. Translating it yields CATSSGGYRGDTQYF.

The chain uses TRBV7-9 and TRBJ2-5, with 8 bases lining up with TRBD1. The CDR3 loop spans 16 amino acids. Germline V gives CDR1 SEHNR, CDR2 FQNEAQ (reference sequence). V was pared by 2 bases and J by 0 bases, with 5 bases of the junction left unmatched. The CDR3 loop reads CASSLMGQVYQETQYF. CDR3 nucleotide sequence: TGTGCCAGCAGCTTAATGGGACAGGTGTACCAAGAGACCCAGTACTTC.